A selection of T cell receptor beta chains follows, all from one sample in a study of T-cell reconstitution after alpha-beta-depleted transplantation in children. Each CDR3 protein is one row after TCRdb ran MiXCR on the PCR reads. The repertoire holds some 200,000 distinct CDR3 sequences, with just over 14% as singletons. The source material was PBMCs from the stem cell graft donor, sampled from the stem cell graft. These receptors all come from a human donor who donated a stem cell graft to a child with acute lymphoblastic leukemia. Each CDR3 is given with its conserved first and last residue. D genes are given only for firm matches. Rows may omit the clone size; those that give it use once, few, many or a size class.

d_gene: -
abundance: -
j_gene: TRBJ1-1
len: 13
v_gene: TRBV20-1
CDR3nt: TGCAGTGCTCTAGACAGTGTGAACACTGAAGCTTTCTTT
CDR3aa: CSALDSVNTEAFF

d_gene: TRBD2
abundance: many
j_gene: TRBJ2-1
len: 15
v_gene: TRBV7-2
CDR3nt: TGTGCCAGCAGCTCAACTAGCGACACCGGGAATGAGCAGTTCTTC
CDR3aa: CASSSTSDTGNEQFF

d_gene: -
abundance: many
j_gene: TRBJ1-5
len: 14
v_gene: TRBV12-3/TRBV12-4
CDR3nt: TGTGCCAGCAGAGGTGAGGGGCTTGGTCAGCCCCAGCATTTT
CDR3aa: CASRGEGLGQPQHF

d_gene: -
abundance: many
j_gene: TRBJ2-7
len: 12
v_gene: TRBV12-3/TRBV12-4
CDR3nt: TGTGCCAGCAGTTTAGCGGGTTCCGAGCAGTACTTC
CDR3aa: CASSLAGSEQYF

d_gene: -
abundance: -
j_gene: TRBJ2-7
len: 14
v_gene: TRBV4-1
CDR3nt: TGCGCCAGCAGCCAGTTGACGGGGGCAGACGAGCAGTACTTC
CDR3aa: CASSQLTGADEQYF

d_gene: -
abundance: -
j_gene: TRBJ1-2
len: 13
v_gene: TRBV2
CDR3nt: TGTGCCAGCCACGCGGGGTTCGCCTATGGCTACACCTTC
CDR3aa: CASHAGFAYGYTF

d_gene: TRBD2
abundance: many
j_gene: TRBJ2-7
len: 15
v_gene: TRBV20-1
CDR3nt: TGCAGTGCAGAACGACAGCGGGAGGGCCCCTACGAGCAGTACTTC
CDR3aa: CSAERQREGPYEQYF

d_gene: TRBD1
abundance: many
j_gene: TRBJ2-3
len: 16
v_gene: TRBV6-5
CDR3nt: TGTGCCAGCAGTTCCCCGGGACAGGGGGGCACAGATACGCAGTATTTT
CDR3aa: CASSSPGQGGTDTQYF

d_gene: TRBD2
abundance: many
j_gene: TRBJ2-7
len: 16
v_gene: TRBV29-1
CDR3nt: TGCAGCGTTGAGGGGACAGCCGGGACTAGCGGCTACGAGCAGTACTTC
CDR3aa: CSVEGTAGTSGYEQYF

d_gene: TRBD2
abundance: many
j_gene: TRBJ2-1
len: 16
v_gene: TRBV6-5
CDR3nt: TGTGCCAGCAGTTCCCGGGGGGGGACTAAACACAATGAGCAGTTCTTC
CDR3aa: CASSSRGGTKHNEQFF

d_gene: TRBD1
abundance: many
j_gene: TRBJ2-7
len: 12
v_gene: TRBV27
CDR3nt: TGTGCCAGCAGACAGGGGGCACACGAGCAGTACTTC
CDR3aa: CASRQGAHEQYF

d_gene: -
abundance: many
j_gene: TRBJ1-2
len: 16
v_gene: TRBV29-1
CDR3nt: TGCAGCGTCCGCGGGGGGGGAATTAAGGCTAACTATGGCTACACCTTC
CDR3aa: CSVRGGGIKANYGYTF

d_gene: -
abundance: many
j_gene: TRBJ1-5
len: 13
v_gene: TRBV29-1
CDR3nt: TGCAGCGTTGAAGATGAGGCAAATCAGCCCCAGCATTTT
CDR3aa: CSVEDEANQPQHF

d_gene: -
abundance: -
j_gene: TRBJ2-4
len: 20
v_gene: TRBV4-1
CDR3nt: TGCGCCAGCAGCCAAGAAGATTCAACCCAGGGGGGCTCAGGGCGTAGCATTCAGTACTTC
CDR3aa: CASSQEDSTQGGSGRSIQYF

d_gene: TRBD2
abundance: many
j_gene: TRBJ2-5
len: 14
v_gene: TRBV9
CDR3nt: TGTGCCAGCAGCCCTATCGGGGGGTATGAGACCCAGTACTTC
CDR3aa: CASSPIGGYETQYF

d_gene: -
abundance: many
j_gene: TRBJ1-5
len: 13
v_gene: TRBV12-3/TRBV12-4
CDR3nt: TGTGCCAGCAGTTTATCTCCTGATCAGCCCCAGCATTTT
CDR3aa: CASSLSPDQPQHF

d_gene: -
abundance: many
j_gene: TRBJ1-4
len: 15
v_gene: TRBV25-1
CDR3nt: TGTGCCAGCAGTGAATGGGGCAGGAAGAATGAAAAACTGTTTTTT
CDR3aa: CASSEWGRKNEKLFF

d_gene: -
abundance: few
j_gene: TRBJ1-1
len: 14
v_gene: TRBV12-3/TRBV12-4
CDR3nt: TGTGCCAGCAGTTCGCAGGGATTTAGGACTGAAGCTTTCTTT
CDR3aa: CASSSQGFRTEAFF

d_gene: TRBD2
abundance: many
j_gene: TRBJ2-5
len: 14
v_gene: TRBV20-1
CDR3nt: TGCAGTGCTTTCCCTCGGACTAGCGAAGAGACCCAGTACTTC
CDR3aa: CSAFPRTSEETQYF

d_gene: -
abundance: -
j_gene: TRBJ2-1
len: 19
v_gene: TRBV23-1
CDR3nt: TGCGCCAGCAGCCCCTTTATTCCCGGCGGGGCCCACTCCTACAATGAGCAGTTCTTC
CDR3aa: CASSPFIPGGAHSYNEQFF

d_gene: TRBD1
abundance: -
j_gene: TRBJ2-6
len: 18
v_gene: TRBV5-1
CDR3nt: TGCGCCAGCAGCCTGAGGACAGGGGGCTTGCCTGGGGCCAACGGCCTGACTTTC
CDR3aa: CASSLRTGGLPGANGLTF

d_gene: -
abundance: many
j_gene: TRBJ2-7
len: 13
v_gene: TRBV20-1
CDR3nt: TGCAGTGCCAGCCGGGTGAGCTCCTACGAGCAGTACTTC
CDR3aa: CSASRVSSYEQYF

d_gene: -
abundance: many
j_gene: TRBJ2-6
len: 15
v_gene: TRBV29-1
CDR3nt: TGCAGCGTTGGTCTAGGCGGAGCTGGGGCCAACGTCCTGACTTTC
CDR3aa: CSVGLGGAGANVLTF

d_gene: -
abundance: many
j_gene: TRBJ2-3
len: 14
v_gene: TRBV7-2
CDR3nt: TGTGCCAGCAGCTTGTACGGGAGCACAGATACGCAGTATTTT
CDR3aa: CASSLYGSTDTQYF

d_gene: -
abundance: many
j_gene: TRBJ1-5
len: 14
v_gene: TRBV28
CDR3nt: TGTGCCAGCAGTTTGGGAGGGGGATATCAGCCCCAGCATTTT
CDR3aa: CASSLGGGYQPQHF

d_gene: TRBD2
abundance: many
j_gene: TRBJ2-5
len: 16
v_gene: TRBV12-3/TRBV12-4
CDR3nt: TGTGCCAGCAGTGACGGGACTAGCGGGATTGAAGAGACCCAGTACTTC
CDR3aa: CASSDGTSGIEETQYF

d_gene: -
abundance: many
j_gene: TRBJ1-1
len: 16
v_gene: TRBV20-1
CDR3nt: TGCAGTGCTAGAGTACGGGCCAAGGTGGGGGGAGCTGAAGCTTTCTTT
CDR3aa: CSARVRAKVGGAEAFF

d_gene: -
abundance: many
j_gene: TRBJ2-1
len: 14
v_gene: TRBV5-6
CDR3nt: TGTGCCAGCAGTTCGTTAAAAACTGCCTCTGGGCAGTTCTTC
CDR3aa: CASSSLKTASGQFF

d_gene: -
abundance: many
j_gene: TRBJ2-7
len: 16
v_gene: TRBV18
CDR3nt: TGTGCCAGCTCACCATCTTTTCGTGGGACCTTTAGGGAGCAGTACTTC
CDR3aa: CASSPSFRGTFREQYF

d_gene: TRBD2
abundance: many
j_gene: TRBJ2-7
len: 14
v_gene: TRBV20-1
CDR3nt: TGCAGTGCTCCTTCCGCGGGAGGGTATGGAGAGCAGTACTTC
CDR3aa: CSAPSAGGYGEQYF

d_gene: -
abundance: few
j_gene: TRBJ1-2
len: 13
v_gene: TRBV7-9
CDR3nt: TGTGCCAGCAGCCTCAGGGGAATTTATGGCTACACCTTC
CDR3aa: CASSLRGIYGYTF

d_gene: TRBD2
abundance: many
j_gene: TRBJ2-5
len: 15
v_gene: TRBV20-1
CDR3nt: TGCAGTGCTAGAGGACTAGCGGGAGTCATAAAGACCCAGTACTTC
CDR3aa: CSARGLAGVIKTQYF

d_gene: TRBD2
abundance: -
j_gene: TRBJ2-7
len: 12
v_gene: TRBV29-1
CDR3nt: TGCAGCGTTGAACGGGAGGGAGGCGAGCAGTACTTC
CDR3aa: CSVEREGGEQYF

d_gene: -
abundance: few
j_gene: TRBJ2-7
len: 14
v_gene: TRBV27
CDR3nt: TGTGCCAGCAGTTTAATGGGGGCCGTCTACGAGCAGTACTTC
CDR3aa: CASSLMGAVYEQYF

d_gene: TRBD2
abundance: many
j_gene: TRBJ2-1
len: 18
v_gene: TRBV5-1
CDR3nt: TGCGCCAGCAGCCCAGGACTAGCGGGAGGCCGTTCCTACAATGAGCAGTTCTTC
CDR3aa: CASSPGLAGGRSYNEQFF

d_gene: -
abundance: few
j_gene: TRBJ2-3
len: 14
v_gene: TRBV5-6
CDR3nt: TGTGCCAGCAGCTTTCGGGAGATCGGAGATACGCAGTATTTT
CDR3aa: CASSFREIGDTQYF

d_gene: -
abundance: -
j_gene: TRBJ2-4
len: 19
v_gene: TRBV21-1
CDR3nt: TGTGCCAGCAGACTCGATGAATCCGGACAGCTACTAGCCAAAAACATTCAGTACTTC
CDR3aa: CASRLDESGQLLAKNIQYF

d_gene: -
abundance: -
j_gene: TRBJ1-3
len: 16
v_gene: TRBV5-1
CDR3nt: TGCGCCAGCAGCTCCGATTTAGCTAGTTCCGGAAACACCATATATTTT
CDR3aa: CASSSDLASSGNTIYF

d_gene: TRBD1
abundance: many
j_gene: TRBJ1-1
len: 14
v_gene: TRBV5-1
CDR3nt: TGCGCCAGCAGCTTGAGGGGGCCCCACACTGAAGCTTTCTTT
CDR3aa: CASSLRGPHTEAFF

d_gene: -
abundance: many
j_gene: TRBJ1-1
len: 14
v_gene: TRBV5-5
CDR3nt: TGTGCCAGCAGCGCCCCGGGGGTCGGTACTGAAGCTTTCTTT
CDR3aa: CASSAPGVGTEAFF

d_gene: -
abundance: many
j_gene: TRBJ2-5
len: 13
v_gene: TRBV6-5
CDR3nt: TGTGCCAGCAGTTACTCATTAGACGAGACCCAGTACTTC
CDR3aa: CASSYSLDETQYF

d_gene: TRBD1
abundance: many
j_gene: TRBJ1-5
len: 13
v_gene: TRBV4-1
CDR3nt: TGCGCCAGCAGCCACCAGGGGGCTAAGCCCCAGCATTTT
CDR3aa: CASSHQGAKPQHF